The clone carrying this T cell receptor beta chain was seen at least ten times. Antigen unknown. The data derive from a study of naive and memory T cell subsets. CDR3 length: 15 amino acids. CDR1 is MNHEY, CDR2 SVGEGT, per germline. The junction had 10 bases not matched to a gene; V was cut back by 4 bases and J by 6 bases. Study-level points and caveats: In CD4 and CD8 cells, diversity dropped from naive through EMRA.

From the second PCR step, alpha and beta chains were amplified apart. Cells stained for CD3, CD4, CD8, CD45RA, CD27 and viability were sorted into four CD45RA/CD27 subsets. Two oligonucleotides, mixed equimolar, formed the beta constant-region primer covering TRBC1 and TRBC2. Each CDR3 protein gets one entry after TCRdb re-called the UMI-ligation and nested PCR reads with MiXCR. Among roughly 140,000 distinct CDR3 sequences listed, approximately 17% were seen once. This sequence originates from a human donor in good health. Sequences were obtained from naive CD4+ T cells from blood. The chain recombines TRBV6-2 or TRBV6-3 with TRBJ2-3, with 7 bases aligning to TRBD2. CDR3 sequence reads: CASSFGGGSVDTQYF. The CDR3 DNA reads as TGTGCCAGCAGTTTCGGCGGCGGGAGCGTCGATACGCAGTATTTT.